Reported below is one TCR beta chain. The antigen remains undetermined. The sample is drawn from a study of OX40 agonist ivuxolimab in advanced cancers. Study-level background: Dose-escalation cases comprised hepatocellular carcinoma, melanoma, renal cell or head and neck cancer. Past anti-PD-1, anti-PD-L1 or anti-CTLA-4 therapy was accepted, and roughly 38% had received some.

The germline CDR1 and CDR2 sequences are SGHRS and YFSETQ. The CDR3 loop spans 17 amino acids. Trimming cost V 0 bases and J 1 base, with 11 bases left between them. General study points: Clones of CD4+ and CD8+ blood T cells grew by week 6 at doses of 0.1 to 3.0 mg/kg.

Produced via immunoSEQ multiplex PCR; TCRdb's table is partial and in-frame only. The sample contains 70,000 or so clones, roughly 90% of which appear only once. The material sequenced was CD4+ or CD8+ T cells sorted from blood, taken in a trial of the OX40 agonist ivuxolimab. The genes are TRBV5-1 and TRBJ2-6, with D tentatively TRBD1 (5 bases). The sequence came from an adult with an advanced solid tumor such as melanoma, head and neck, liver or kidney cancer. CDR3 in amino acids: CASSLAVQGSGANVLTF. The DNA of the CDR3 is TGCGCCAGCAGCTTGGCGGTTCAGGGATCTGGGGCCAACGTCCTGACTTTC.